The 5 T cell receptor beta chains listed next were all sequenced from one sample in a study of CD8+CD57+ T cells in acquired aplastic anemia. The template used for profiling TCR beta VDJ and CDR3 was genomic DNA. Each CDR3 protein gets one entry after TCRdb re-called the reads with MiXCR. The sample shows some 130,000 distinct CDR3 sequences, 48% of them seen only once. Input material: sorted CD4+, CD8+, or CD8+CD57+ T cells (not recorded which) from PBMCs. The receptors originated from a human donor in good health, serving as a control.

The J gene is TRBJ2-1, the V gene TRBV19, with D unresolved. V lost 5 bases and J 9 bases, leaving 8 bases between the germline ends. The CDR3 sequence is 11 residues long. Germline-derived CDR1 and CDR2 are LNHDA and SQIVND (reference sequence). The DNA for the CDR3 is TGTGCCAGTAGTCTAAGAAGTGAGCAGTTCTTC. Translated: CASSLRSEQFF.

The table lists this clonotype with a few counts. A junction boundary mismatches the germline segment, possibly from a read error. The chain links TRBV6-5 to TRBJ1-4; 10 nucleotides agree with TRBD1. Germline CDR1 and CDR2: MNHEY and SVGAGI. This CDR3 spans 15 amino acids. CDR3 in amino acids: CASSSRQGAREKPFF. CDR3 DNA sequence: TGTGCCAGCAGTTCCCGACAGGGGGCGCGTGAAAAACCGTTTTTT.

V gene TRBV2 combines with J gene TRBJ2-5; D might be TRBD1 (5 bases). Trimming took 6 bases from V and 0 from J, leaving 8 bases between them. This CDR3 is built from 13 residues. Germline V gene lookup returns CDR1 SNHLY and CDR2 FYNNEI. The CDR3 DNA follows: TGTGCCAGCAGGGGGCATAACCAAGAGACCCAGTACTTC. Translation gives CASRGHNQETQYF.

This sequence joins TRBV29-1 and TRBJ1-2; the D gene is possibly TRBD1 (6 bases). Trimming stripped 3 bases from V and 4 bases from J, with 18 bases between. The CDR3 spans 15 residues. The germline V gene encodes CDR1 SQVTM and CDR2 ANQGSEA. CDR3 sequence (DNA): TGCAGCGTTGATGAGCTAGGGCAGGGGATCTATGGCTACACCTTC. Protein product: CSVDELGQGIYGYTF.

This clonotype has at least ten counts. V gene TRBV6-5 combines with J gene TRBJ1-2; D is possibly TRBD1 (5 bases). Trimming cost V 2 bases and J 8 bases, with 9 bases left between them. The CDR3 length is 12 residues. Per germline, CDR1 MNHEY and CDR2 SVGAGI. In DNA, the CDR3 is TGTGCCAGCAGTTACAGGGGATGGGGCTACACCTTC. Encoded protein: CASSYRGWGYTF.